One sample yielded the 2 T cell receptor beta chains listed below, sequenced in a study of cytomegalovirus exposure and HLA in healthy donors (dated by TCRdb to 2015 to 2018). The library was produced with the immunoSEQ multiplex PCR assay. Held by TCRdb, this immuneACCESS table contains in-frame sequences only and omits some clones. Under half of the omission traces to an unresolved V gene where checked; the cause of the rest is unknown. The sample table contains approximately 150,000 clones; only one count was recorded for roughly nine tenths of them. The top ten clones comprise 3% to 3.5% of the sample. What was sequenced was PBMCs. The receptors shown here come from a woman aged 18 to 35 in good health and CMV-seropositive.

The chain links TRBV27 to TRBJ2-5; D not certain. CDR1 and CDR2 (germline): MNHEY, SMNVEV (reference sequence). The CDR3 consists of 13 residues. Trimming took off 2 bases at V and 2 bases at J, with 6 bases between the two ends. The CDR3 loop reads CASSLVRQETQYF. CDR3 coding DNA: TGTGCCAGCAGTTTAGTCAGGCAAGAGACCCAGTACTTC.

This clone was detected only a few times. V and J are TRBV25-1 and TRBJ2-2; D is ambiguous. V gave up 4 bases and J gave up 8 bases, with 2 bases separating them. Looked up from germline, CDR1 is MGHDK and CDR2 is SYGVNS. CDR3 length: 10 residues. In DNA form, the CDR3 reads TGTGCCAGCAGTGCTGGGGAGCTGTTTTTT. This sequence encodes CASSAGELFF.